These 7 T cell receptor beta chains share one sample of origin, sequenced in a study of CD8+CD57+ T cells in acquired aplastic anemia. In patients chosen for sequencing, flow cytometry had shown CD8+CD57+ cell expansion. Genomic DNA provided the template from which TCR beta VDJ and CDR3 profiles were obtained. TCRdb redid the calling of the reads with MiXCR, one entry per CDR3 protein. Among over 250,000 distinct CDR3 sequences, roughly 59% were seen once, and the ten largest hold around 1.3%. The sequenced material came from sorted CD4+, CD8+, or CD8+CD57+ T cells (not recorded which) from PBMCs. The receptors here all came from a human donor with aplastic anemia.

This clonotype was seen at least ten times. The chain combines TRBV20-1 with TRBJ1-5, with TRBD1 identical over 7 bases. This CDR3 comprises 15 residues. J gave up 0 bases and V 0 bases, and 2 bases lay outside the gene matches. CDR1 and CDR2 from the germline V gene are DFQATT and SNEGSKA (reference sequence). CDR3 sequence: CSAREGQHSNQPQHF. The CDR3 DNA follows: TGCAGTGCTAGAGAGGGACAGCATAGCAATCAGCCCCAGCATTTT.

The rearrangement uses TRBV7-2 and TRBJ1-2; TRBD1 matches at 7 bases. This CDR3 contains 14 residues. Trimming took 5 bases from V and 9 from J; bases not matched to a gene: 12. Germline CDR1 and CDR2: SGHTA and FQGNSA. The CDR3 sequence: CASSPWTGAGRYTF. As DNA, the CDR3 is TGTGCCAGCAGCCCCTGGACAGGAGCCGGTCGCTACACCTTC. The full variable domain, completed using reference TRBV7-2 and TRBJ1-2, is GAGVSQSPSNKVTEKGKDVELRCDPISGHTALYWYRQSLGQGLEFLIYFQGNSAPDKSGLPSDRFSAERTGGSVSTLTIQRTQQEDSAVYLCASSPWTGAGRYTFGSGTRLTVV.

V and J are TRBV20-1 and TRBJ1-1, with no clear D. The CDR3 has 16 residues. V was trimmed by 3 bases and J by 4 bases, leaving 21 bases between them. Per the germline V gene, CDR1 is DFQATT and CDR2 is SNEGSKA (reference sequence). This CDR3 is CSARLQTGETGTEAFF. DNA for the CDR3: TGCAGTGCTAGGTTACAAACGGGCGAAACGGGCACTGAAGCTTTCTTT.

J is TRBJ2-7 and V is TRBV24-1; D possibly corresponds to TRBD1 (6 bases). V was pared by 5 bases and J by 1 base, with 8 bases between. Germline V gene sequence: CDR1 KGHDR, CDR2 SFDVKD. The CDR3 spans 13 residues. CDR3 sequence (DNA): TGTGCCACCAGTGCAGGACAGTCCTACGAGCAGTACTTC. This translates into CATSAGQSYEQYF.

This clonotype was counted once. Lacking the conserved final phenylalanine or tryptophan, this CDR3 likely reflects a read error. The chain recombines TRBV20-1 with TRBJ2-7; TRBD1 might be the D (5 bases). V was trimmed by 0 bases and J by 4 bases, leaving 10 bases between them. The CDR3 contains 13 residues. Germline assignment: CDR1 DFQATT and CDR2 SNEGSKA (reference sequence). CDR3 coding DNA: TGCAGTGCTAGAGATGCTACAGGTTACGAGCAGTACCTC. The encoded protein is CSARDATGYEQYL.

The rearrangement uses TRBV20-1 and TRBJ2-1; TRBD1 aligns across 7 bases. With 3 bases clipped from V and 9 bases from J, the junction kept 2 bases outside the gene matches. The CDR3 sequence is 11 residues long. Germline CDR1 and CDR2: DFQATT and SNEGSKA (reference sequence). The CDR3 coding sequence is TGCAGTGCTAGTAGGGGGCCTGAGCAGTTCTTC. Protein: CSASRGPEQFF.

The J gene is TRBJ1-1, the V gene TRBV25-1, with D possibly matching TRBD1 (5 bases). The CDR3 length is 15 residues. Trimming stripped 1 base from V and 6 bases from J, with 15 bases between. Looked up from germline, CDR1 is MGHDK and CDR2 is SYGVNS. The CDR3 nucleotides read TGTGCCAGCAGTGAATGGGAGGGGACCTATTCTGAAGCTTTCTTT. Residues: CASSEWEGTYSEAFF. The full variable domain, in which reference TRBV25-1 and TRBJ1-1 provide the parts outside the CDR3, is EADIYQTPRYLVIGTGKKITLECSQTMGHDKMYWYQQDPGMELHLIHYSYGVNSTEKGDLSSESTVSRIRTEHFPLTLESARPSHTSQYLCASSEWEGTYSEAFFGQGTRLTVV.